This TCR beta chain came from a study of blood T cell repertoires in COVID-19. Study details: T cells, B-cell-depleted T cells, or PBMCs supplied cDNA or gDNA.

Recruited during active infection, patients (from Seattle) were subsequently followed longitudinally. As processed by the authors: Amplification from reference gene primers served as the basis for estimated nucleated cell counts. Method: immunoSEQ multiplex PCR; TCRdb's copy keeps in-frame clones and lacks some. The DNA was the basis for D and trimming; V, J and clone size are from that table. The table lists about 150,000 clones, 83% of them singletons. Sequenced: peripheral blood. The sequence was collected from a woman between 55 and 75 years old with COVID-19, enrolled during active disease.

The CDR3, as DNA: TGCGCCAGCAGCTTGGGGCAGTATGGCTACACCTTC. Translation gives CASSLGQYGYTF. This chain joins TRBV5-1 and TRBJ1-2; D unresolved. This CDR3 is 12 amino acids long. V was clipped by 0 bases and J by 5 bases, with 5 bases between them. Germline values: CDR1 SGHRS, CDR2 YFSETQ. The whole variable domain, remainder taken from reference TRBV5-1 and TRBJ1-2, is KAGVTQTPRYLIKTRGQQVTLSCSPISGHRSVSWYQQTPGQGLQFLFEYFSETQRNKGNFPGRFSGRQFSNSRSEMNVSTLELGDSALYLCASSLGQYGYTFGSGTRLTVV.